This T cell receptor beta chain was retrieved from a study of blood T cells in healthy people across ages. Germline V lookup: CDR1 SGHTA, CDR2 FQGTGA. J gave up 7 bases and V 5 bases, and 17 bases lay outside the gene matches. The CDR3 contains 17 residues. This clonotype has a handful of counts. A second PCR of 7 to 11 cycles used a sample-barcoded 5' primer and a J-beta primer mix. TCRdb fed the 5' RACE reads into MiXCR, producing one record per CDR3 protein. The data contain hundreds of thousands of distinct CDR3 sequences, approximately 39% of them singletons. The chain links TRBV7-3 to TRBJ2-7; 10 bases line up with TRBD2. The sequence was obtained from a woman aged 55-69 years in good health. Sequences were obtained from blood. The CDR3, as DNA: TGTGCCAGCAGCGGCGGGACTAGCGACAACTCCTACAATGAGCAGTACTTC. This translates into CASSGGTSDNSYNEQYF.